This T cell receptor beta chain was captured in a study of beta chain features in type 1 diabetes. Overall study results and limits: A potential influence of HLA type upon TCRB rearrangement remained unresolved herein.

Expressed TCRB transcripts were sequenced after all isolated RNA was converted to cDNA. Sequencing used immunoSEQ multiplex PCR; TCRdb keeps in-frame clones, though not all of them. The sample comprises 970,000 or so clones, 17% of which are singletons, and 0.02% to 0.025% rests with the top ten. The ends were cut back, 4 bases at V and 6 bases at J, with 12 bases in the middle. Germline CDR1 SGHDN, CDR2 FVKESK. The CDR3 covers 13 residues. This clone was found a few times. What it binds is not known. This sequence joins TRBV14 and TRBJ1-2; no definite D call. This TCR came from a woman aged 18-29 years in good health. The sample taken for sequencing was naive CD4+ T cells from blood. CDR3 sequence reads: CASSPWQANGYTF. Written as DNA, the CDR3 is TGTGCCAGCAGCCCGTGGCAGGCGAATGGCTACACCTTC.